The subject of this entry is one T cell receptor (beta chain). Its antigen is as yet unknown. The sample comes from a study of T cells after yellow fever vaccination. Germline V gives CDR1 MGHRA, CDR2 YSYEKL. The V and J ends lost 5 bases and 3 bases respectively, with 14 bases between them. This CDR3 is built from 15 residues. Study observations and caveats: The study noted that FACS-sorted repertoires could contain abundant clonotypes contaminating from the bulk population.

TCRdb itself ran the 5' RACE reads through MiXCR, one entry per CDR3 protein. The table lists some 220,000 distinct CDR3 sequences, under 3.5% of them singletons, with about 3% in the top ten. The specimen was CD4+ T cells sorted from PBMCs, collected 10 days after the yellow fever booster vaccination. This TCR was recovered from a man in his late teens or twenties who received the YFV17D yellow fever vaccine. The gene calls are TRBV4-1 and TRBJ2-1, with D perhaps matching TRBD1 (8 bases). DNA for the CDR3: TGCGCCAGCAGCGCGGACAGGGACTACTACAATGAGCAGTTCTTC. Protein product: CASSADRDYYNEQFF.